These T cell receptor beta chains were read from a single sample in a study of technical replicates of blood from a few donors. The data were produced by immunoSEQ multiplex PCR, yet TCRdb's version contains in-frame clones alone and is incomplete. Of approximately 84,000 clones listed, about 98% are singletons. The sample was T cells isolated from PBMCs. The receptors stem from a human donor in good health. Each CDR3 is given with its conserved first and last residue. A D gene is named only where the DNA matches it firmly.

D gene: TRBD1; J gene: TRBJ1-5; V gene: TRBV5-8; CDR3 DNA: TGTGCCAGCAGCTTGGGGGGGACAGCCGTTCCCCAGCATTTT; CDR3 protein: CASSLGGTAVPQHF
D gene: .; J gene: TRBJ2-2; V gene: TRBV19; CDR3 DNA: TGTGCCAGTAGTATAAGGGGGGGCCCATACCCCTCGAACACCGGGGAGCTGTTTTTT; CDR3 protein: CASSIRGGPYPSNTGELFF
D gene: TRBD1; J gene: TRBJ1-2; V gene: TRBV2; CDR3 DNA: TGTGCCAGCAGCCGGACCCGGGACAGTCCCTTTGGCTACACCTTC; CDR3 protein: CASSRTRDSPFGYTF
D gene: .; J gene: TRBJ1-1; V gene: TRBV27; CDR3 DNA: TGTGCCAGCTCGGTGGGGGGGGCTGAAGCTTTCTTT; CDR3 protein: CASSVGGAEAFF
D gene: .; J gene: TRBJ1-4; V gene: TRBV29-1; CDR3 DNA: TGCAGCGTTGAAGATGAAACAGATGAAAAACTGTTTTTT; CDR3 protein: CSVEDETDEKLFF
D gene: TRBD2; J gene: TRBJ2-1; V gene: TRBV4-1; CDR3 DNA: TGCGCCAGCCTACCGACTAGCGGGGGTCCCCGAGAAACACGGAGCTCCTACAATGAGCAGTTCTTC; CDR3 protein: CASLPTSGGPRETRSSYNEQFF
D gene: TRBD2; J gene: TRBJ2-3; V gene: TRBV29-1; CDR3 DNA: TGCAGCGTTGTACTAGCGGGGTCTGCAGATACGCAGTATTTT; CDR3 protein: CSVVLAGSADTQYF
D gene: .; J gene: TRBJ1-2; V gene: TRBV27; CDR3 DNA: TGTGCCAGCAGTTTATCTTCGGGGCAGGGGTATGGCTACACCTTC; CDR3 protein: CASSLSSGQGYGYTF
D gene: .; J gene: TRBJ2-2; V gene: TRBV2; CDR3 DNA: TGTGCCAGCAGTGCCAACCCGACCCACGGGGGCGGGGAGCTGTTTTTT; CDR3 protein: CASSANPTHGGGELFF
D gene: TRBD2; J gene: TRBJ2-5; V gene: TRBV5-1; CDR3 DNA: TGCGCCAGCAGCTTGGCGGGGGGGCCCGAAGAGACCCAGTACTTC; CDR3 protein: CASSLAGGPEETQYF
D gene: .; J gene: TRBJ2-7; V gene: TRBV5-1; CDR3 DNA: TGCGCCAGCAGCTTGGAACAGGGATCCTACGAGCAGTACTTC; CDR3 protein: CASSLEQGSYEQYF
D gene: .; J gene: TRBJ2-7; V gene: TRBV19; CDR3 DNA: TGTGCCAGTAGTATAGGGTTCCAGGTGAGCTCCTACGAGCAGTACTTC; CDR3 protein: CASSIGFQVSSYEQYF
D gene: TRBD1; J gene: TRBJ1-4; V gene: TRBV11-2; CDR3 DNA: TGTGCCAGCAGCTCGTCCGGGACAGGAAGTGAAAAACTGTTTTTT; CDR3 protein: CASSSSGTGSEKLFF
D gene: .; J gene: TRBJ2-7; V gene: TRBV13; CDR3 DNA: TGTGCCAGCAGCGCCCTCCGGGACTACGAGCAGTACTTC; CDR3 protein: CASSALRDYEQYF
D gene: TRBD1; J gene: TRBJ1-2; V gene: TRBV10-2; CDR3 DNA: TGCGCCAGCAGCGGACAGGGCTACTATGGCTACACCTTC; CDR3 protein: CASSGQGYYGYTF
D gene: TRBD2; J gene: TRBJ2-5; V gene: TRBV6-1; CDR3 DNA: TGTGCCAGCAGTGCCGGTAGCGGGAGGTTTTCCCCTTTCCAAGAGACCCAGTACTTC; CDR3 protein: CASSAGSGRFSPFQETQYF
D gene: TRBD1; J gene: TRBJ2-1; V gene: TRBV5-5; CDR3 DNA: TGTGCCAGCAGCTCCCTACCTATCGACAGGGCCTACAATGAGCAGTTCTTC; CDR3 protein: CASSSLPIDRAYNEQFF
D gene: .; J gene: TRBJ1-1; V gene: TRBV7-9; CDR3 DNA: TGTGCCAGCAGCTTAGGGGGCCCTGAAGCTTTCTTT; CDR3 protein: CASSLGGPEAFF
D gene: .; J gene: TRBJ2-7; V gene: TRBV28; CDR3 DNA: TGTGCCAGCTCACCCCCAGGGAGGAACGAGCAGTACTTC; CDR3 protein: CASSPPGRNEQYF
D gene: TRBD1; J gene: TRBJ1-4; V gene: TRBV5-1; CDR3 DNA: TGCGCCAGCAGCTCGCGACAGGGGATTAATGAAAAACTGTTTTTT; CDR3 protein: CASSSRQGINEKLFF
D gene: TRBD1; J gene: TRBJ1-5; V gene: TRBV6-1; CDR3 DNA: TGTGCCAGCAGTGAAAGTGACAGGGGACGGGCTCAGCCCCAGCATTTT; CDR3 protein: CASSESDRGRAQPQHF
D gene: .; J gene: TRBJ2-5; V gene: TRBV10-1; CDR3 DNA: TGCGCCAGCAGTGAAGGCAGAGGAGAGACCCAGTACTTC; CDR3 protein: CASSEGRGETQYF
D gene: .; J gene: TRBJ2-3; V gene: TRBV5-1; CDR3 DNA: TGCGCCAGCAGCTTGGCAGGGTCGGGTTTTTCCACAGATACGCAGTATTTT; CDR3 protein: CASSLAGSGFSTDTQYF
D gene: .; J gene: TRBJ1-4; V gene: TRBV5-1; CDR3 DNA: TGCGCCAGCAGCCCTGATACAGGGAGTGTAGGAAAACTGTTTTTT; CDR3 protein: CASSPDTGSVGKLFF
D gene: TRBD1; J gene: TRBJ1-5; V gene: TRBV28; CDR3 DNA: TGTGCCAGCAGTCAACAGGGGCGGAGCAATCAGCCCCAGCATTTT; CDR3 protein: CASSQQGRSNQPQHF
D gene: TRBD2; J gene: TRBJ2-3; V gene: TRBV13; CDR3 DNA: TGTGCCAGCAGCTCCTTATCCATCGCGGGAGGGCCTGCAGATACGCAGTATTTT; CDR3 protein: CASSSLSIAGGPADTQYF
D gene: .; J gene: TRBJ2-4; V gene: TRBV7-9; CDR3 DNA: TGTGCCAGCAGCTTCCCCCCACAGACAGAGATCAAAAACATTCAGTACTTC; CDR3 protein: CASSFPPQTEIKNIQYF
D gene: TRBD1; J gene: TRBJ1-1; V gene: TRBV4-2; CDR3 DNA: TGTGCCAGCAGCCAAGCGACAGGGATGAACACTGAAGCTTTCTTT; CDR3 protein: CASSQATGMNTEAFF
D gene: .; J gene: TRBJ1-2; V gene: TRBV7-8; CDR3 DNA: TGTGCCAGTTCAACCTACTGGCAGGGCGCGTCATATGGCTACACCTTC; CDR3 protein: CASSTYWQGASYGYTF
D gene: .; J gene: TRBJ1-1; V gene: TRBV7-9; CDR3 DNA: TGTGCCAGCAGCGTCGGGGGTACCACTGAAGCTTTCTTT; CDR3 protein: CASSVGGTTEAFF
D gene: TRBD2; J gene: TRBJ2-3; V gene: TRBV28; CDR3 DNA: TGTGCCAGCAAGGGTCGGCGGGAGCCTAGGGATACGCAGTATTTT; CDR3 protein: CASKGRREPRDTQYF
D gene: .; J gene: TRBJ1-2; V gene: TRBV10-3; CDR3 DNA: TGTGCCATCAGTGATCCCGGAGGCGGGTCCTATGGCTACACCTTC; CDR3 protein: CAISDPGGGSYGYTF
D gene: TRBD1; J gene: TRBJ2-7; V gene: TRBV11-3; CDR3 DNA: TGTGCCAGCAGCTTATCCCCGGGACAGGACTACGAGCAGTACTTC; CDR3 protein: CASSLSPGQDYEQYF
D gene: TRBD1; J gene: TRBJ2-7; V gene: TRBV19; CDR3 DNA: TGTGCCAGTAGTAGTCCGGGACAGGGGATCCACGAGCAGTACTTC; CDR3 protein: CASSSPGQGIHEQYF
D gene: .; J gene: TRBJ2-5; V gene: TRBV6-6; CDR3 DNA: TGTGCCAGCAGTTACGGACGGCTAGCGAGTCGAGCCCAGTACTTC; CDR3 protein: CASSYGRLASRAQYF
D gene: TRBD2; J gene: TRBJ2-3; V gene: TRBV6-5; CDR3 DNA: TGTGCCAGCAGTTACCGGCGTCTAGCGGGCACAGATACGCAGTATTTT; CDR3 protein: CASSYRRLAGTDTQYF
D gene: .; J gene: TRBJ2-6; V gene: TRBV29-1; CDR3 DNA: TGCAGCGTACCCCAGGGGAAGAGAACTGGGGCCAACGTCCTGACTTTC; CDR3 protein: CSVPQGKRTGANVLTF
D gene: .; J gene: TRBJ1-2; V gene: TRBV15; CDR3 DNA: TGTGCCACCACCTCCGGACGGGAGCGCGGCTATGGCTACACCTTC; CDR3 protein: CATTSGRERGYGYTF
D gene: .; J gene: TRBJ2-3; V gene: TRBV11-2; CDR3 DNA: TGTGCCAGCAGCTCCCGGAGTGGAGGGTTCATAGATACGCAGTATTTT; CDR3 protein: CASSSRSGGFIDTQYF
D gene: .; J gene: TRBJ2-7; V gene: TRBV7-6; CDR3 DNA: TGTGCCAGCAGCTTAGAGGTGGGGGCTTACTACGAGCAGTACTTC; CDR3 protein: CASSLEVGAYYEQYF